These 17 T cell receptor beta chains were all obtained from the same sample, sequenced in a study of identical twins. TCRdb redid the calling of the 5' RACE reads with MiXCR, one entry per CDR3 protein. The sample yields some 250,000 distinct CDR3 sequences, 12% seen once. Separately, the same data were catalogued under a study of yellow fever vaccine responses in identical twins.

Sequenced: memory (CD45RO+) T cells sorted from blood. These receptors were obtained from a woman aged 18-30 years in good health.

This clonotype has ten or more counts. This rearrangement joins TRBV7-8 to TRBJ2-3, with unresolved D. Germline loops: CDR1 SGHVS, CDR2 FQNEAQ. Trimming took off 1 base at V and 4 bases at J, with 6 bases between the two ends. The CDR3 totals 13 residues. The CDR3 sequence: CASSLGVADTQYF. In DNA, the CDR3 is TGTGCCAGCAGCTTAGGAGTCGCAGATACGCAGTATTTT.

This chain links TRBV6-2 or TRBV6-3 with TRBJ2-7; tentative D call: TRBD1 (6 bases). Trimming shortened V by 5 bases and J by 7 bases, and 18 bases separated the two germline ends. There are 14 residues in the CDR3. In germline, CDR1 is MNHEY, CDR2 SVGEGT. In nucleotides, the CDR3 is TGTGCCAGCAGTCCACAAAACAGGGTGGAAGAGCAGTACTTC. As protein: CASSPQNRVEEQYF.

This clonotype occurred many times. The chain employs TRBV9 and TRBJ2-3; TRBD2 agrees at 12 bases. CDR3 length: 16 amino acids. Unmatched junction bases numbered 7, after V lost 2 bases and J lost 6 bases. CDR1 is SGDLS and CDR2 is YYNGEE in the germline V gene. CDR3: CASSVASGGAGDTQYF. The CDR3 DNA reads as TGTGCCAGCAGCGTGGCTAGCGGGGGGGCAGGGGATACGCAGTATTTT.

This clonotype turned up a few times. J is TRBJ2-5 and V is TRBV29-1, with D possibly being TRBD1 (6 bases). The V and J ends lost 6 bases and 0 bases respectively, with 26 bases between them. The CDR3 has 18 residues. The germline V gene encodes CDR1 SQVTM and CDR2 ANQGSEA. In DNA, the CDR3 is TGCAGCGTCTATTATACAGGGTTGAGGGTACGGTACCAAGAGACCCAGTACTTC. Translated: CSVYYTGLRVRYQETQYF.

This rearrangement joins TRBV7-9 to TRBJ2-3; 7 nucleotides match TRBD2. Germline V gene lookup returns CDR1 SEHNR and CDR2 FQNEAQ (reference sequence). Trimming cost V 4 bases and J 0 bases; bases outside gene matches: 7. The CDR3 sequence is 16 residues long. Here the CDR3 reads CASSYSLGGSTDTQYF. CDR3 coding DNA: TGTGCCAGCAGCTATTCTTTGGGGGGGAGCACAGATACGCAGTATTTT. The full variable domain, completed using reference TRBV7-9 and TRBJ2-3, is DTGVSQNPRHKITKRGQNVTFRCDPISEHNRLYWYRQTLGQGPEFLTYFQNEAQLEKSRLLSDRFSAERPKGSFSTLEIQRTEQGDSAMYLCASSYSLGGSTDTQYFGPGTRLTVL.

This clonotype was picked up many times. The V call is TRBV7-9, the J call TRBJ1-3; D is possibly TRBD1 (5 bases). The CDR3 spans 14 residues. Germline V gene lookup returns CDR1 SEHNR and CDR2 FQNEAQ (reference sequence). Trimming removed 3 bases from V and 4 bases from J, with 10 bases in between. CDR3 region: CASSFSSGGNTIYF. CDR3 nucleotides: TGTGCCAGCAGCTTTTCGTCAGGGGGAAACACCATATATTTT.

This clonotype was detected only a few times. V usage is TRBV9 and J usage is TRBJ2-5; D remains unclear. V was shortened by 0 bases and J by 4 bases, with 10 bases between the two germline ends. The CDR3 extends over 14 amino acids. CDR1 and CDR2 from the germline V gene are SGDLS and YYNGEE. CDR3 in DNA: TGTGCCAGCAGCGTAGGGCCGTCCGGAGAGACCCAGTACTTC. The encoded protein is CASSVGPSGETQYF.

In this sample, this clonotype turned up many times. CDR3 region: CATSRVVSLTTQYF. CDR3 nucleotide sequence: TGTGCCACCAGCAGAGTTGTGTCTCTTACTACCCAGTATTTT. The chain recombines TRBV15 with TRBJ2-3; no firm D call. The CDR3 sequence is 14 residues long. Germline-derived CDR1 and CDR2 are LNHNV and YYDKDF (reference sequence). The V end was cut by 1 base, the J end by 12 bases, with 17 bases between.

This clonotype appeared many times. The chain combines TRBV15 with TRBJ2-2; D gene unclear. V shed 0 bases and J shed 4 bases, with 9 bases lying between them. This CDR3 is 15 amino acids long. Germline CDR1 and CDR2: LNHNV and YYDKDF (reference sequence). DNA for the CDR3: TGTGCCACCAGCAGAGATTTAAAAAGCACCGGGGAGCTGTTTTTT. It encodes CATSRDLKSTGELFF.

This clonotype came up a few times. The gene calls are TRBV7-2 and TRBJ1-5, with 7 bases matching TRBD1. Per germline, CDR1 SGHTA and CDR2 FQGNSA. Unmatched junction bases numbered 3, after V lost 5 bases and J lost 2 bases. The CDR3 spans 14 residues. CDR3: CASSRRGGNQPQHF. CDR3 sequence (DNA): TGTGCCAGCAGCCGCAGGGGGGGCAATCAGCCCCAGCATTTT. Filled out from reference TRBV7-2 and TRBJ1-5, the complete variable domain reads GAGVSQSPSNKVTEKGKDVELRCDPISGHTALYWYRQSLGQGLEFLIYFQGNSAPDKSGLPSDRFSAERTGGSVSTLTIQRTQQEDSAVYLCASSRRGGNQPQHFGDGTRLSIL.

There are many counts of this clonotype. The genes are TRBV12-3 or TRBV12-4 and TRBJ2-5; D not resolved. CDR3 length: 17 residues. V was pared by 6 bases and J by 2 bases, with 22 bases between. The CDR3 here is CASSLRQIGRSQETQYF. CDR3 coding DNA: TGTGCCAGCAGCCTAAGACAAATAGGACGGTCGCAAGAGACCCAGTACTTC.

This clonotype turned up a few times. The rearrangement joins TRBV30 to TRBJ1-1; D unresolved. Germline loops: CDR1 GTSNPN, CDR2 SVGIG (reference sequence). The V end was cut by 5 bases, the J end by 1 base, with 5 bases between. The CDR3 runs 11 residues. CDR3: CAWGENTEAFF. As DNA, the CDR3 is TGTGCCTGGGGAGAGAACACTGAAGCTTTCTTT.

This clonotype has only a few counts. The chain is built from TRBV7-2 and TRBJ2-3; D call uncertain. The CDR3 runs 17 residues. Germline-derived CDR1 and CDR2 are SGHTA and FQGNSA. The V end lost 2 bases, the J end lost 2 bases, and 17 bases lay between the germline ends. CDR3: CASSLTFRRANTDTQYF. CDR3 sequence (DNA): TGTGCCAGCAGCTTAACTTTTCGTCGGGCTAACACAGATACGCAGTATTTT.

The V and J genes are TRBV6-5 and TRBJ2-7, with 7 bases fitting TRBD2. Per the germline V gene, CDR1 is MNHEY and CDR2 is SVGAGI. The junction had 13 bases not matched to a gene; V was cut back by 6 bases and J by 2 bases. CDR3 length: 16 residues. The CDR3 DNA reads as TGTGCCAGCAGATACCGGCGGGGGAGCGGGCCCTACGAGCAGTACTTC. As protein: CASRYRRGSGPYEQYF.

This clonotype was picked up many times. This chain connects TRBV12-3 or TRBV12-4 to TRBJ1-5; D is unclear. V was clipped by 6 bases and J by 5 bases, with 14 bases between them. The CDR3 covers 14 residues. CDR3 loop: CASSSRNADQPQHF. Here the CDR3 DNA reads TGTGCCAGCAGCTCCCGGAACGCAGATCAGCCCCAGCATTTT.

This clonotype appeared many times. CDR3 DNA sequence: TGCAGCGTTGGTGAAGGGGGGAGCACTGAAGCTTTCTTT. The encoded protein is CSVGEGGSTEAFF. V gene TRBV29-1 combines with J gene TRBJ1-1; the D gene is possibly TRBD1 (6 bases). The V end was cut by 4 bases, the J end by 4 bases, with 13 bases between. The CDR3 runs 13 residues. CDR1 SQVTM and CDR2 ANQGSEA come from the germline V gene.

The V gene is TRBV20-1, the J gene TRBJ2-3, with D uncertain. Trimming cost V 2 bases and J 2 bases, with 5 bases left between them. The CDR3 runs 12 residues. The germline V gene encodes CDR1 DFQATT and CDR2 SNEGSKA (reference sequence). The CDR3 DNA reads TGCAGTGCTAGACAGCACACAGATACGCAGTATTTT. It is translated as CSARQHTDTQYF.